This T cell receptor (beta chain) was sequenced for a study of T-cell reconstitution after alpha-beta-depleted transplantation in children. Germline CDR1 is MNHEY and CDR2 is SVGEGT. Germline trimming cut 5 bases from V and 1 base from J; bases unmatched to any gene: 10. The CDR3 contains 19 residues. Unique molecular identifiers were used to barcode this TCRbeta library. MiXCR was run by TCRdb on the PCR reads, yielding one entry per CDR3 protein. The sample includes about 480,000 distinct CDR3 sequences, 12% seen only once; the top ten take 4.5% to 6%. This chain joins TRBV6-2 or TRBV6-3 and TRBJ2-3; TRBD2 matches 15 bases. The clonotype comes from a human donor who donated a stem cell graft to a child with combined immunodeficiency. The sample was PBMCs from the stem cell graft donor, taken from the stem cell graft. The CDR3 reads CASSPRTSGGAVGTDTQYF. The CDR3 region has the DNA TGTGCCAGCAGTCCTCGGACTAGCGGGGGGGCCGTGGGCACAGATACGCAGTATTTT.